This T cell receptor beta chain originates from a study of blood T cell repertoires in COVID-19. The wider study: The study drew acute and convalescent COVID-19 samples from the United States, Italy and Spain.

The CDR3 contains 14 residues. The V gene end was trimmed by 4 bases and the J gene end by 2 bases; junction bases not matched to a gene: 5. From germline, CDR1 is MGHDK and CDR2 SYGVNS. Source study methods: Reference gene primer amplification yielded estimated nucleated cell counts. Sequencing was performed with immunoSEQ multiplex PCR; in TCRdb, only in-frame clones are kept and a portion is missing. The DNA gave D and trimming, while V, J and clone size come from that table. The sample includes 25,000 to 30,000 clones, approximately 86% of them seen just once. The TCR was taken from a human donor in a cohort sampled during active COVID-19. The donor label of this sample is uncertain. The gene calls are TRBV25-1 and TRBJ2-7, with 7 positions matching TRBD2. The sample comprised peripheral blood. The CDR3 reads CASSGSSGTYEQYF. CDR3 nucleotides: TGTGCCAGCAGTGGGTCTAGCGGAACCTACGAGCAGTACTTC.